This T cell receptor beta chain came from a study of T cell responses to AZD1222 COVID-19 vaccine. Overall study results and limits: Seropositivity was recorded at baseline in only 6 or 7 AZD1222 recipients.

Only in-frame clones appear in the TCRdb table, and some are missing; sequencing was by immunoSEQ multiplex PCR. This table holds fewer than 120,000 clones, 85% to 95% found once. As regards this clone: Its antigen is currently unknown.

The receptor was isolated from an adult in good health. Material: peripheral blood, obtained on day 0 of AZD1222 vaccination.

The CDR3 DNA reads TGCGCCAGCAGCCCGCGGGGCTTGGGTGATGAGCAGTTCTTC. Translated, it gives CASSPRGLGDEQFF. The chain combines TRBV5-1 with TRBJ2-1; possibly TRBD2 for D (6 bases). Germline CDR1 and CDR2: SGHRS and YFSETQ. There are 14 residues in the CDR3. V was cut by 4 bases and J by 8 bases, with 16 bases left in between.